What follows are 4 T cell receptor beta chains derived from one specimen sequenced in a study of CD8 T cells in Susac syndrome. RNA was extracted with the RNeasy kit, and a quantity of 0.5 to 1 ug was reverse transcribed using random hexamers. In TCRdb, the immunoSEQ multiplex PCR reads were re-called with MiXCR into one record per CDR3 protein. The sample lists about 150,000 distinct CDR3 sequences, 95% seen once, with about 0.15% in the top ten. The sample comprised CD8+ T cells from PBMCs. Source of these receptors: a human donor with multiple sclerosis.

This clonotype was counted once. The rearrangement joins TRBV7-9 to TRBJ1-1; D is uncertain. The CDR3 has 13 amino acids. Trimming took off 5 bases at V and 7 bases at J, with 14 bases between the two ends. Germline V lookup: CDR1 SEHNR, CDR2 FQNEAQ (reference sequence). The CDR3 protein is CASSPGRAFEAFF. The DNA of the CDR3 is TGTGCCAGCAGCCCCGGACGGGCTTTTGAAGCTTTCTTT.

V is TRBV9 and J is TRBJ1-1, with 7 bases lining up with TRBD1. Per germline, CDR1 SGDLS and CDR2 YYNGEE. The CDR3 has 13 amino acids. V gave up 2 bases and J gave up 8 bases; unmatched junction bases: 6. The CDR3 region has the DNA TGTGCCAGCAGCGTTGGGGGGACAGACGAAGCTTTCTTT. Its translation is CASSVGGTDEAFF. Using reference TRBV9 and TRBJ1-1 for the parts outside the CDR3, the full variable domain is DSGVTQTPKHLITATGQRVTLRCSPRSGDLSVYWYQQSLDQGLQFLIQYYNGEERAKGNILERFSAQQFPDLHSELNLSSLELGDSALYFCASSVGGTDEAFFGQGTRLTVV.

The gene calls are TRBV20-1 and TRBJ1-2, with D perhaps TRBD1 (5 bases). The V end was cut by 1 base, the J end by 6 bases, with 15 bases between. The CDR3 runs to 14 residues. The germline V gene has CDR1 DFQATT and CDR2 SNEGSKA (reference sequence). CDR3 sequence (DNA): TGCAGTGCTAGAGCACCCGGGACTTGGGATGGCTACACCTTC. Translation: CSARAPGTWDGYTF.

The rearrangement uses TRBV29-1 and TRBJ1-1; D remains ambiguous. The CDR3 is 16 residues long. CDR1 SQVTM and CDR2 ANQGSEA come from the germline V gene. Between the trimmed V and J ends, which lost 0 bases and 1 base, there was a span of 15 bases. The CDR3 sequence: CSVEDLVGRPNTEAFF. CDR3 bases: TGCAGCGTTGAAGATCTAGTGGGCAGACCGAACACTGAAGCTTTCTTT.